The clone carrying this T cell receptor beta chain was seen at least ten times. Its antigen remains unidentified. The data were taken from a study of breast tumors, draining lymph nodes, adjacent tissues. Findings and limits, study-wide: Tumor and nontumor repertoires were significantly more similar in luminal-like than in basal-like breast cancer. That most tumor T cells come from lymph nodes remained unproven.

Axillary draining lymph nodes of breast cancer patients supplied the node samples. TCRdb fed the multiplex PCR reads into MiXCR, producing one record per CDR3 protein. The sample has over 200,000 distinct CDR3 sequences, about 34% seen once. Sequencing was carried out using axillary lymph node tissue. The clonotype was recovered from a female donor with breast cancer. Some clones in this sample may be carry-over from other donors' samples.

CDR3 coding DNA: TGTGCCAGCAGCTTGGAGAGCGGGAGGTCTTCCTACGAGCAGTACTTC. Translated, it gives CASSLESGRSSYEQYF. The chain joins TRBV5-4 to TRBJ2-7; 9 nucleotides match TRBD2. This CDR3 has 16 residues. V lost 0 bases, J lost 1 base, and 5 bases stayed unmatched. The V gene's germline CDR1 is SGHNT and CDR2 YYREEE (reference sequence).